The rows below give T cell receptor beta chains drawn from one sample of a study of molecular identifiers for immune sequencing clone quantification. TCRdb ran MiXCR on the PCR reads and lists one entry per CDR3 protein. The table has under 600,000 distinct CDR3 sequences, around 23% seen once. Sequencing used naive CD8+ T cells from blood, with Jurkat cell RNA spiked in. The receptors originated from a human donor in good health. Some libraries in this study had Jurkat cell RNA spiked in. Both conserved end residues are part of each CDR3. A D gene is named only where the DNA matches it firmly. A row's size may be missing; if present it is once, few, many or a size class.

TRBV4-2	many	NA	TRBJ2-5	CASSQEASPPTQYF	TGTGCCAGCAGCCAAGAGGCCTCCCCCCCGACCCAGTACTTC
TRBV3-1	few	TRBD1	TRBJ2-3	CASSPTGGLGTDTQYF	TGTGCCAGCAGCCCGACAGGGGGCCTGGGCACAGATACGCAGTATTTT
TRBV9	NA	NA	TRBJ1-2	CARSQGGGGYGYTF	TGTGCCCGCAGCCAGGGAGGGGGGGGTTATGGCTACACCTTC
TRBV7-2	few	TRBD1	TRBJ2-1	CASSTGTGAYNEQFF	TGTGCCAGCAGCACCGGGACAGGGGCCTACAATGAGCAGTTCTTC
TRBV7-2	NA	NA	TRBJ1-1	CASSLRNPIKGEKGHPRRTEAFF	TGTGCCAGCAGCTTAAGGAACCCAATTAAGGGGGAAAAAGGACACCCTAGGCGGACTGAAGCTTTCTTT
TRBV24-1	NA	TRBD2	TRBJ2-1	CATSEPASGRYNEQFF	TGTGCCACCAGTGAGCCCGCTAGCGGGCGCTACAATGAGCAGTTCTTC
TRBV2	many	NA	TRBJ2-3	CASTKAGTTSTDTQYF	TGTGCCAGCACTAAAGCGGGGACAACTAGCACAGATACGCAGTATTTT
TRBV21-1	NA	NA	TRBJ2-7	CASSRRDKKGEQYF	TGTGCCAGCAGCCGGAGGGACAAGAAGGGCGAGCAGTACTTC
TRBV12-3/TRBV12-4	many	TRBD2	TRBJ2-1	CASSLLAGGGNEQFF	TGTGCCAGCAGTCTCTTAGCGGGGGGAGGTAATGAGCAGTTCTTC
TRBV30	many	NA	TRBJ2-1	CAWSESRSNEQFF	TGTGCCTGGAGTGAAAGCAGATCCAATGAGCAGTTCTTC
TRBV6-1	few	TRBD2	TRBJ2-7	CASSEPRRGLAYPYEQYF	TGTGCCAGCAGTGAACCACGTAGGGGACTAGCGTACCCCTACGAGCAGTACTTC
TRBV7-9	few	NA	TRBJ2-4	CASSLTRQGKNIQYF	TGTGCCAGCAGCCTAACACGACAAGGGAAAAACATTCAGTACTTC
TRBV7-9	NA	TRBD1	TRBJ1-6	CASSLAGQGNSPLHF	TGTGCCAGCAGCCTTGCCGGACAGGGGAATTCACCCCTCCACTTT
TRBV27	few	TRBD1	TRBJ1-1	CASSFLSAGGLNTEAFF	TGTGCCAGCAGTTTTTTATCGGCAGGGGGCTTGAACACTGAAGCTTTCTTT
TRBV28	few	NA	TRBJ2-7	CASSFGLSGPYEQYF	TGTGCCAGCAGTTTCGGGCTCAGCGGACCCTACGAGCAGTACTTC
TRBV5-6	many	TRBD1	TRBJ2-7	CASSLQGAPYEQYF	TGTGCCAGCAGCTTACAGGGGGCCCCCTACGAGCAGTACTTC
TRBV20-1	NA	NA	TRBJ1-2	CSARFQGFQDGYTF	TGCAGTGCAAGATTCCAGGGGTTTCAGGATGGCTACACCTTC